Sequencing of this T cell receptor (beta chain) was carried out in a study of human T cells and chemical hapten exposure. Overall study: Yields of TCR per sample differed, chiefly owing to small differences in pooled library volume.

The sample holds many counts of this clonotype. Antigen unknown. Noted time point: patch test 2, 6 weeks after DPC sensitization. Noted treatment: therapeutic diphenylcyclopropenone sensitization with weekly scalp DPC. Non-pregnant alopecia patients aged 18 to 70, suitable for DPC therapy. TCRdb ran MiXCR on the RACE reads and lists one entry per CDR3 protein. The data contain 360,000 or so distinct CDR3 sequences, just under 6.5% of them singletons. With 7 bases removed from V and 8 bases from J, the gap between germline ends came to 14 bases. CDR1 is MDHEN, CDR2 SYDVKM, per germline. The CDR3 is 13 amino acids. Points from the study as a whole: Compared with pre-sensitization or healthy control sets, expanded TCRs clustered more. With DPC sensitization, TCRs exceeding 1 in 1000 frequency showed no change.

The source is a young woman with alopecia areata. Some clones in this sample may be carry-over from other donors' samples. The V and J genes are TRBV28 and TRBJ1-4; D perhaps matches TRBD1 (6 bases). The sample in question was whole blood, obtained in connection with sensitization to the hapten diphenylcyclopropenone (DPC). As DNA, the CDR3 is TGTGCCAGCATGGGGGCACTTGAGGAAAAACTGTTTTTT. It codes for CASMGALEEKLFF.